This paragraph covers one T cell receptor (beta chain) sequence. The target antigen is unknown. This record comes from a study of shared clonotypes between healthy human individuals. The study, taken as a whole, reports: Tissue TCR repertoires likely differ from these blood-only repertoires.

Genomic DNA of each subset was evenly split across several immunoSEQ plates. Each sorted subset replicate got 200 ng genomic DNA, 30,000 or so genomes. Only in-frame clones appear in the TCRdb table, and some are missing; sequencing was by immunoSEQ multiplex PCR. This table has around 690,000 clones, 90% appearing once. This clonotype originated in a man aged 18-30 years in good health. Some clones in this sample may be carry-over from other donors' samples. The source material was memory CD8+ T cells from PBMCs. Subset in this sample: CD45RO+ cells pooled with CCR7-negative TemRA cells.

The CDR3 loop reads CASSTTPHNEQFF. The CDR3 DNA sequence: TGTGCCAGCAGCACCACGCCCCACAATGAGCAGTTCTTC. The rearrangement uses TRBV7-9 and TRBJ2-1; no clear D. CDR1 and CDR2 (germline): SEHNR, FQNEAQ (reference sequence). Trimming pared 5 bases from V and 5 bases from J, leaving 10 bases between. The CDR3 consists of 13 residues.